The clone carrying this TCR beta chain has just one count. Germline V gene data show CDR1 as LGHNA and CDR2 as YNFKEQ. Trimming left V 0 bases short and J 0 bases short, with 9 bases between. The length of the CDR3 is 16 residues. This entry is derived from a study of blood T cell repertoires in COVID-19. Overall study: From the United States, Italy and Spain came samples of acute and convalescent COVID-19. Sources were T cells, B-cell-depleted T cells, or PBMCs; the material itself was cDNA or gDNA.

Original data processing: Amplification of reference gene primers was used by the study to estimate nucleated cell counts. Using immunoSEQ multiplex PCR, the repertoire was profiled, and TCRdb retains in-frame clones only, with some absent. The V and J calls and clone size are taken from that table; D and trimming were inferred from the DNA. The sample holds roughly 250,000 clones, about 80% seen once. The sample consisted of peripheral blood. The rearrangement uses TRBV4-2 and TRBJ1-3; D not resolved. The clonotype was recovered from a woman in her forties or fifties with acute or convalescent COVID-19. The CDR3 DNA reads as TGTGCCAGCAGCCAAGATCCACAGACCTCTGGAAACACCATATATTTT. Its protein is CASSQDPQTSGNTIYF.